This T cell receptor (beta chain) was recorded in a study of OX40 agonist ivuxolimab in advanced cancers. To note about this clone: Antigen: not known.

Overall study findings and caveats: On average, CD8+ T cells had more expanded clones than CD4+.

Only in-frame clones appear in the TCRdb table, and some are missing; sequencing was by immunoSEQ multiplex PCR. The table includes approximately 52,000 clones, about 83% detected once. V dropped 7 bases and J dropped 7; count of bases not matched to a gene: 14. The CDR3 consists of 16 residues. Germline CDR1 SGHNT, CDR2 YYREEE (reference sequence). The sequencing here drew on CD4+ or CD8+ T cells sorted from blood, taken in a trial of the OX40 agonist ivuxolimab. The receptor was isolated from an adult with an advanced solid tumor such as melanoma, head and neck, liver or kidney cancer. The chain has TRBV5-4 and TRBJ2-3, with 11 bases that match TRBD2. The CDR3 DNA reads TGTGCCAGCCGCTCTACTAGCGGGGGATCCATTAATACGCAGTATTTT. Translating gives CASRSTSGGSINTQYF.